These 5 T cell receptor beta chains were all obtained from the same sample, sequenced in a study of blood T cell repertoires in COVID-19. Sequencing used immunoSEQ multiplex PCR; TCRdb keeps in-frame clones, though not all of them. This table has 110,000 or so clones, more than 75% appearing once. Specimen: peripheral blood. The receptors here all came from a man aged 35-49 years with acute or convalescent COVID-19.

The V call is TRBV25-1, the J call TRBJ1-4; 10 positions match TRBD1. In germline, CDR1 is MGHDK, CDR2 SYGVNS. CDR3 length: 16 residues. Trimming cost V 7 bases and J 5 bases; bases outside gene matches: 10. This CDR3 reads CASMFLSGQGNEKLFF. CDR3 bases: TGTGCCAGCATGTTTTTGTCGGGACAGGGGAATGAAAAACTGTTTTTT.

The chain uses TRBV5-1 and TRBJ1-6, with a possible D match to TRBD1 (6 bases). Trimming left V 0 bases short and J 11 bases short, with 21 bases between. The CDR3 sequence is 17 residues long. Germline V gene lookup returns CDR1 SGHRS and CDR2 YFSETQ. The CDR3 nucleotides read TGCGCCAGCAGCTTGGTCGGTGCGACAGGCGATGGTCCACCCCTCCACTTT. It specifies CASSLVGATGDGPPLHF. Looking up the rest from reference TRBV5-1 and TRBJ1-6 gives the full variable domain: KAGVTQTPRYLIKTRGQQVTLSCSPISGHRSVSWYQQTPGQGLQFLFEYFSETQRNKGNFPGRFSGRQFSNSRSEMNVSTLELGDSALYLCASSLVGATGDGPPLHFGNGTRLTVT.

J is TRBJ2-7 and V is TRBV27; perhaps TRBD2 as D (6 bases). The CDR3 totals 12 residues. The V end was cut by 4 bases, the J end by 6 bases, with 10 bases between. Germline V CDR1 and CDR2: MNHEY, SMNVEV (reference sequence). The CDR3 loop is CASSSAGSEQYF. CDR3 nucleotide sequence: TGTGCCAGCAGTTCTGCGGGATCCGAGCAGTACTTC.

The chain joins TRBV27 to TRBJ1-2; 7 nucleotides agree with TRBD1. J was trimmed by 4 bases and V by 3 bases; bases with no gene match: 2. Germline CDR1 is MNHEY and CDR2 is SMNVEV (reference sequence). The CDR3 is 13 amino acids. CDR3 region: CASSLKGAYGYTF. The DNA for the CDR3 is TGTGCCAGCAGTTTGAAGGGGGCCTATGGCTACACCTTC.

This clone was found a few times. V gene TRBV7-9 combines with J gene TRBJ1-3; 7 nucleotides align to TRBD1. The CDR3 has 16 amino acids. The germline CDR1 and CDR2 sequences are SEHNR and FQNEAQ (reference sequence). V lost 4 bases and J lost 0; bases outside the gene matches: 6. This chain's CDR3 is CASSSLWTGSGNTIYF. The CDR3 DNA follows: TGTGCCAGCAGCTCCCTTTGGACAGGCTCTGGAAACACCATATATTTT.